This T cell receptor beta chain derives from a study of beta chain features in type 1 diabetes. Whole-study findings and limits: There was a moderate but significant shortening of TCRB CDR3s in all four CD4+ subsets of Type 1 diabetes patients. Any HLA type influence on TCRB rearrangement was left unresolved here. Sequencing of cDNA might inflate the share of cells that strongly express TCR.

This clone was seen a few times. Antigen unknown. CDR3 length equals 14 residues. Looked up from germline, CDR1 is SGHDT and CDR2 is YYEEEE. V lost 2 bases, J lost 2 bases, and 10 bases lay in between. TCRB transcripts that were expressed got sequenced, as all of the isolated RNA had been reverse transcribed. The data were produced by immunoSEQ multiplex PCR, yet TCRdb's version contains in-frame clones alone and is incomplete. The repertoire holds 300,000 or so clones, with over 7% as singletons. Sequenced sample: central memory CD4+ T cells from blood. The receptor's source is a man aged 25-45 years with type 1 diabetes. The genes are TRBV5-6 and TRBJ1-2; a possible D gene is TRBD1 (5 bases). CDR3 in amino acids: CASSFPGPNYGYTF. CDR3 coding DNA: TGTGCCAGCAGCTTCCCAGGGCCAAACTATGGCTACACCTTC.